This T cell receptor beta chain was retrieved from a study of shared clonotypes between healthy human individuals (TCRdb year 2020). About the investigation overall: The cohort included three men and a couple of women between 18 and 49 years of age. For each donor, CD4 naive and CD4 memory were each run on three plates, CD8 naive on two plates, and CD8 memory on one plate. To estimate repertoire size and how much clonotypes are shared between individuals, the study performed deep sequencing of blood TCR repertoires from 4 to 6 healthy adults. To increase sequencing depth and limit assay-specific biases, TCR repertoire library preparation and sequencing were carried out by different laboratories using diverse techniques. Per donor, leukapheresis produced somewhere between about 0.9 and 9 billion PBMCs.

The donors were healthy, HIV-negative adults with no recently reported acute infections or vaccinations. Every donor was a Caucasian adult residing in Nashville, Tennessee, USA. CD4+ T cells were enriched through magnetic negative selection, after which naive cells were positively selected on CD45RA and the remaining negative fraction served as the memory subset. Blood was collected by leukapheresis, and PBMCs were isolated by Ficoll-Histopaque density gradient centrifugation and then cryopreserved in liquid nitrogen vapor phase. Purity and quantity of every magnetically sorted T cell population were checked by analytical flow cytometry. From each sorted fraction, genomic DNA was isolated and quantified by UV absorbance on a Nanodrop 2000c. V is shortened by 4 bases, J by 2 bases, and the region joining them spans 7 bases. CDR1 and CDR2, per the germline V gene, are MNHEY and SVGAGI. From its cysteine to its phenylalanine, the CDR3 spans 13 amino acids. Solely the CDR3 DNA is kept, with 39 bases framed from the first base.

Using the deep immunoSEQ assay, multiplex PCR amplified TCR CDR3 regions from genomic DNA. Genomic DNA extracted from each cell subset was distributed evenly over all wells of several immunoSEQ 96-well plates, and each plate served as one replicate. For sorted subsets, 150 to 200 ng genomic DNA, equal to 30,000 to 35,000 T cell genomes, was loaded into each replicate PCR. Purified libraries were measured with a Qubit 3.0 fluorometer, size-checked on a Bioanalyzer 2100, and measured again with the KAPA Library Quantification kit. A separate single-read 150-cycle Illumina NextSeq 550 flow cell was used to sequence each immunoSEQ 96-well plate. As for the authors' bioinformatics: Because only junctional sequences without quality scores were contained in the immunoSEQ output, filtering matching that applied to full-length reads could not be performed. Sequences were annotated with PyIR, a Python wrapper for IgBLAST v1.9, using IMGT germline references to assign V/J genes and CDR3. Reads with weak V/J assignments (E-value above 1e-6), missing CDR3, stop codons, out-of-frame junctions, or ambiguous translated residues were removed. V3J clonotypes were defined as sequences sharing an identical inferred V gene, J gene, and CDR3 amino acid sequence. The percentage overlap between two repertoires was calculated by dividing the number of shared unique clonotypes by the size of the smaller repertoire. Three approaches were used to assess repertoire richness: RTK rarefaction, the Chao1 estimator, and Recon v2.1 estimates of unobserved clonotypes. Generation probabilities for all TCRbeta clonotypes obtained by the gDNA method from a handful of donors were computed using OLGA. The source is immuneACCESS, and TCRdb retained only in-frame sequences with V and J called. Part of the clones is not carried over; for the studies checked, unresolved V genes explain less than half of this, and the remainder is unexplained. That table is the source of V, J and clone size, and D and trimming were worked out from the DNA. The sample profile shows 1,500,000 or so clones; 98% to 99% of them were found once. The leading ten clones occupy approximately 0.4% of the sample.

In the case of this clone: Its antigen is unknown. No qualities accompany the bases; no much larger clone lies one base away.

The paper's findings and limits, for the study overall: Sampling was restricted to blood, and TCR repertoires in tissues likely differ from the TCR repertoires found in blood. When a few donors were compared, the shared fraction of clonotypes was about 5.2% for naive CD4, more than 3% for naive CD8, about 2.4% for memory CD4, and 0.4% for memory CD8. Compared with non-shared clonotypes, the clonotypes found in all four sorted-subset donors had higher generation probabilities. Incomplete sequencing was indicated by rarefaction of sorted-subset datasets, despite the large sequencing depth. Larger estimated clonotype richness was generally found for naive subsets than for memory subsets. Because the study included only a small number of donors, the genetic and exposure-history diversity represented was limited. Pairwise subsampling led to the expectation that sequencing depth would affect the degree of clonotype sharing among donors.

This chain joins TRBV6-5 to TRBJ2-3, with no confident D gene call. The source material was naive CD4+ T cells sorted from blood. The cell subset or site label on this specimen signifies: CD45RA+ positively selected. This TCR derives from a young man in good health. The sequence in DNA is TGTGCCAGCAGTTCGGAACTCACAGATACGCAGTATTTT. Its product reads: CASSSELTDTQYF.